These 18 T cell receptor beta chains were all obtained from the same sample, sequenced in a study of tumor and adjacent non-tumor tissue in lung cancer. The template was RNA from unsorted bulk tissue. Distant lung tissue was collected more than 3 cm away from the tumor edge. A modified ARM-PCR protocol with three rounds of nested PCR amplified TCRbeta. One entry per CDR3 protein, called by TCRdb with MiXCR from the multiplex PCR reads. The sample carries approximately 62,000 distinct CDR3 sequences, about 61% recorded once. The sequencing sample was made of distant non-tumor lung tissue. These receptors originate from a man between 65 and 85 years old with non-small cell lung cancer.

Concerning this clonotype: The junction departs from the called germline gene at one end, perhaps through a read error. CDR3 bases: TGTCCCAGCAGCCCGACCGGAACACCCTCCACAGATACGCAGTATTTT. Amino acid sequence: CPSSPTGTPSTDTQYF. This chain uses TRBV5-5 with TRBJ2-3; D ambiguous. This CDR3 has 16 amino acids. From germline, CDR1 is SGHKS and CDR2 YYEKEE (reference sequence).

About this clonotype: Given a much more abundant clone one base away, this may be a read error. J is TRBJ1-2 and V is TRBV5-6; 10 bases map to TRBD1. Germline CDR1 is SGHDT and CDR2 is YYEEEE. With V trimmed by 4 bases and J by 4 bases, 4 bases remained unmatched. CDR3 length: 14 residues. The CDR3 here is CASSVGQGSYGYTF. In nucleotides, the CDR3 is TGTGCCAGCAGCGTGGGACAGGGGAGCTATGGCTACACCTTC.

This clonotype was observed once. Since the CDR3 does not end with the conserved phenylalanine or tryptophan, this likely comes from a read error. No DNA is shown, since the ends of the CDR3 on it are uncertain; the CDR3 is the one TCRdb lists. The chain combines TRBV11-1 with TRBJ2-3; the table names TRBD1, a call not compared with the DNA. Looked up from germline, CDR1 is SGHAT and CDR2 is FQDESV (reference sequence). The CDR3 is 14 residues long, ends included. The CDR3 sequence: CASSVLWGTDTRYS.

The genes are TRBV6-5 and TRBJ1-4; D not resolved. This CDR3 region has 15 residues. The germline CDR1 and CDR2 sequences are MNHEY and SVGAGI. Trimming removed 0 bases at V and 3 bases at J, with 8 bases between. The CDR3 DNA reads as TGTGCCAGCAGTTACTCCCGCAGATCTAATGAAAAACTGTTTTTT. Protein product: CASSYSRRSNEKLFF.

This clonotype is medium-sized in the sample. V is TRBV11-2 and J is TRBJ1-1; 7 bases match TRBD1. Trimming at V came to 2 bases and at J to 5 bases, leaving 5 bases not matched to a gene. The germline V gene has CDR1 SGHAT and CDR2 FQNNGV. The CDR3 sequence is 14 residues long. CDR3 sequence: CASSLRGLETEAFF. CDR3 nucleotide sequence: TGTGCCAGCAGCTTAAGGGGGCTAGAGACTGAAGCTTTCTTT.

This CDR3 is CASSLGGPTWGEQFF. CDR3 nucleotides: TGTGCCAGCAGTTTGGGCGGGCCAACCTGGGGGGAGCAGTTCTTC. This chain uses TRBV28 with TRBJ2-1; D possibly uses TRBD1 or TRBD2 (5 bases each). CDR3 length: 15 amino acids. Germline CDR1 and CDR2: MDHEN and SYDVKM. Trimming stripped 3 bases from V and 10 bases from J, with 19 bases between.

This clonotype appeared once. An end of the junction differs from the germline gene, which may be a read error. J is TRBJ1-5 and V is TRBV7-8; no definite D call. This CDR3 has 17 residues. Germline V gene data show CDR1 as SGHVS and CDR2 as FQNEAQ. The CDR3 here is CASSSGRTESRHQPQHF. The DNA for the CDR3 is TGTGCTAGCAGCTCGGGTCGGACTGAGTCACGCCATCAGCCCCAGCATTTT.

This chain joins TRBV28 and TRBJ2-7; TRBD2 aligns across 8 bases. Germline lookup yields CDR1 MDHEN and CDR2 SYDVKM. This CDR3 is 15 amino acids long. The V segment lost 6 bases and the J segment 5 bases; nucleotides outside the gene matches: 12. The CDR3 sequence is CASSSRISGIDEQYF. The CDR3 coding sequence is TGTGCCAGCAGCTCCAGGATTAGCGGGATAGACGAGCAGTACTTC.

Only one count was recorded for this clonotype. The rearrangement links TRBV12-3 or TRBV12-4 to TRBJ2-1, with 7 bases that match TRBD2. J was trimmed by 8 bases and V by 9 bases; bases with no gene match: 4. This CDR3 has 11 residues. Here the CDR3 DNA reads TGTGCCAGTTTCGGGGGGTATGAGCAGTTCTTC. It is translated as CASFGGYEQFF.

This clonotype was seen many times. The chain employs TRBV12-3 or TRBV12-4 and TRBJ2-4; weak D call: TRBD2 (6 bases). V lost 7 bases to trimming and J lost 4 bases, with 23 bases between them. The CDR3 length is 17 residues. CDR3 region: CASKEGSGRGNKNIQYF. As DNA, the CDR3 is TGTGCCAGCAAGGAGGGGTCCGGGAGAGGGAATAAAAACATTCAGTACTTC.

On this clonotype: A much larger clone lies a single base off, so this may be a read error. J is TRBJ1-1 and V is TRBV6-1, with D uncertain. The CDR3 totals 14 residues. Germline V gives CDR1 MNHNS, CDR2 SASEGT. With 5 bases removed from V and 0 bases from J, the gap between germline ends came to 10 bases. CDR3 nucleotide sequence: TGTGCCAGCAGTTGCCCCACAATGAACACTGAAGCTTTCTTT. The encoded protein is CASSCPTMNTEAFF.

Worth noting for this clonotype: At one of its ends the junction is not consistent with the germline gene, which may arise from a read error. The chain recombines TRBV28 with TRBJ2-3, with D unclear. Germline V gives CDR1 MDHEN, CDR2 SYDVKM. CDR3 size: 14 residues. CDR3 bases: TGTGCCAGCAGTTTTGAAGGGAACCGAGATAGGCAGTATTTT. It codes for CASSFEGNRDRQYF.

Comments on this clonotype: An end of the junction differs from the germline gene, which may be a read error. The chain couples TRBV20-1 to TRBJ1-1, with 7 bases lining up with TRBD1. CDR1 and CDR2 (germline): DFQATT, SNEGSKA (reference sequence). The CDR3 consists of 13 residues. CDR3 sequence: CSASQGVGTEAIF. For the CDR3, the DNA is TGCAGTGCTTCCCAGGGGGTTGGCACTGAAGCTATCTTT.

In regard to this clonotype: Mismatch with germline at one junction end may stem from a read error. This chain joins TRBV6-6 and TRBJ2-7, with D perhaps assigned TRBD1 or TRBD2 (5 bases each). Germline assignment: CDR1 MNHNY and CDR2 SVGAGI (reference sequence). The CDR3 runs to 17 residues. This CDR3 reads CASSKPSISGPSCEQYF. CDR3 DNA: TGCGCCAGCAGTAAACCCTCAATATCGGGGCCCTCCTGCGAGCAGTACTTC.

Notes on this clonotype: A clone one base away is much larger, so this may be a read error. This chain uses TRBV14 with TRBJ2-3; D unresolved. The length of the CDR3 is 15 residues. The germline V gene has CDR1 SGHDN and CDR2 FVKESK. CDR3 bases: TGTGCCGGCAGCCTCCGACTCCCAAGGGCAGATACGCAGTATTTT. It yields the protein CAGSLRLPRADTQYF.

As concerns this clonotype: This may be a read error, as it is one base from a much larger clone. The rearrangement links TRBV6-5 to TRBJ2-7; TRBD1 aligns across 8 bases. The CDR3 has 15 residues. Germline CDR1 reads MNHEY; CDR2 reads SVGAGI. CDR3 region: CARSYGQGDSYEQYF. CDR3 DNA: TGTGCCAGGAGTTACGGACAGGGCGACTCCTACGAGCAGTACTTC.

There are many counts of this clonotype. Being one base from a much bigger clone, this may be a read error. This chain's CDR3 is CASSQGRDTGELFF. DNA of the CDR3: TGTGCCAGCAGTCAGGGACGGGACACCGGGGAGCTGTTTTTT. J is TRBJ2-2 and V is TRBV11-2; either TRBD1 or TRBD2 may supply D (5 bases each). V shed 6 bases and J shed 3 bases, with 11 bases lying between them. CDR3 length: 14 residues. The germline V gene encodes CDR1 SGHAT and CDR2 FQNNGV.

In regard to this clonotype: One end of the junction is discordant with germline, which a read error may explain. The CDR3, as DNA: TGCGCCAGCAGCCAAGATACCGTGACACCCTTCCACTTT. It codes for CASSQDTVTPFHF. The rearrangement uses TRBV4-1 and TRBJ1-6, with unresolved D. The germline V gene encodes CDR1 MGHRA and CDR2 YSYEKL. The CDR3 length is 13 residues.